This T cell receptor beta chain was sequenced in a study of T cell responses to AZD1222 COVID-19 vaccine. Regarding the study as a whole: The donor group comprised mostly white British people and more females; the analysis possibly underestimated clonal diversity. Vaccination with two AZD1222 doses was followed by a rise in Spike-specific TCR breadth and depth. Scientists sampled the repertoires only once the peak T cell response had passed.

Profiling relied on immunoSEQ multiplex PCR, and the TCRdb table lists in-frame clones only, not all of them. The data show around 180,000 clones, 85% to 95% seen once. Concerning this clone: What it binds is unknown.

V lost 10 bases and J lost 3, with 13 bases in between. The CDR3 contains 13 residues. Germline CDR1 and CDR2: MDHEN and SYDVKM. The sequence came from an adult who received the AZD1222 COVID-19 vaccine. The chain couples TRBV28 to TRBJ1-3; a weak D match, TRBD1 (5 bases). Sequences were derived from peripheral blood, sampled 28 days after the second AZD1222 dose. DNA for the CDR3: TGTGCCACCCTGGGGGGGAGTGGAAACACCATATATTTT. Amino acid sequence: CATLGGSGNTIYF. Supplemented by reference TRBV28 and TRBJ1-3, the full variable domain reads DVKVTQSSRYLVKRTGEKVFLECVQDMDHENMFWYRQDPGLGLRLIYFSYDVKMKEKGDIPEGYSVSREKKERFSLILESASTNQTSMYLCATLGGSGNTIYFGEGSWLTVV.